This TCR beta chain was found in a study of blood T cell repertoires in COVID-19 (TCRdb year 2020). General notes on the study: Collaborator samples came from the United States, Italy and Spain and covered acute and convalescent phases of COVID-19. The material from the prospective study consisted of cDNA or gDNA derived from T cells, B-cell-depleted T cells, or PBMCs. Deeply sampled blood TCRbeta repertoires from subjects exposed to, actively infected with, or recovered from COVID-19 were included in the dataset. The repertoires were released in a freely available public database meant as a resource for research on the immune response to SARS-CoV-2. Samples came from the ongoing ImmuneRACE study (first 160 participants) plus 1,254 subjects from 6 global collaborators. Sample metadata almost always included a de-identified subject ID, COVID-19 status, age in years and sex. HLA class I and class II types, where available, came from metadata supplied by the sample provider rather than from assay-based typing. The paper as a whole reports these results and caveats: The quantity of clinical and demographic metadata differed by source and by participant and was supplied without curation.

Another Seattle source contributed samples from volunteer blood donors who had recovered from COVID-19. The collaborating institutions used their own protocols to collect whole blood in K2EDTA tubes. For TCRbeta analysis, collaborators shipped samples as frozen whole blood, isolated PBMCs, or DNA extracted from either of those sample types. Trimmed from V: 2 bases; trimmed from J: 0 bases; junction bases lacking a gene match: 11. The germline V gene sets CDR1 to LGHNA and CDR2 to YSLEER. Including the terminal cysteine and phenylalanine, the CDR3 comprises 18 residues. The read is trimmed to its CDR3 DNA, 54 bases read in frame from base 1. On this clone itself: What antigen it recognizes has not been identified. Base quality data are lacking; no much larger clone is found one base away.

TCRbeta CDR3 regions were amplified from genomic DNA using the immunoSEQ Assay, a bias-controlled multiplex PCR. The paper's data handling went like this. The number of nucleated cells in each sample was estimated from the amplification of reference gene primers within the assay. To quantify the absolute abundance of each unique TCRbeta CDR3 rearrangement, sequence reads were collapsed and filtered. Productive Simpson clonality was computed per sample as the square root of Simpson's diversity index over productive rearrangements. TCRdb retrieved this table from immuneACCESS and kept in-frame rearrangements only. Not all clones are present; in checked studies, unresolved V genes account for under half, and no reason is known for the remainder. From that table come the V and J calls and clone size; the DNA was used to work out D and trimming. The sample table lists under 150,000 clones, nearly 90% of them with a count of one. More than 7% of the sample is taken by the ten largest.

Sequencing was carried out using peripheral blood. The sequence was obtained from a woman in her sixties or seventies who had recovered from COVID-19. The chain is made from TRBV4-3 and TRBJ2-3, and 7 junctional nucleotides match TRBD2. The CDR3 region has the sequence CASSQFSGASGSTDTQYF. In nucleotide form, the sequence is TGCGCCAGCAGCCAATTCTCTGGGGCTAGCGGAAGCACAGATACGCAGTATTTT.